Below, 20 T cell receptor delta chains from the same sample are listed, as sequenced in a study of gamma-delta T cells after stem cell transplantation. TCRdb reanalysed the RT-PCR reads via CATT. The sample has under 8,000 delta-chain clones, about 15% seen once. The sequenced sample was gamma-delta T cells. These receptors came from a human donor. It is not recorded whose cells these are; they may come from a transplant donor.

Worth noting for this clone: A much larger clone is a single base away; this may be a read error. The chain couples TRDV2 to TRDJ1; TRDD3 might be the D (5 bases). The germline V gene has CDR1 GEAIGNYY and CDR2 EKD. The CDR3 length is 13 residues. CDR3 in amino acids: CACDTGYGYNLIF. The CDR3, as DNA: TGTGCCTGTGACACCGGCTACGGATATAATCTCATCTTT.

This clone is judged medium-sized (0.01 to 0.1%). The gene calls are TRDV1 and TRDJ1; D unclear. The V gene lost 3 bases and the J gene lost 0 bases, with 20 bases spanning the gap. From germline, CDR1 is TSWWSYY and CDR2 QGS. The CDR3 runs to 18 residues. In nucleotides, the CDR3 is TGTGCTCTTGGGGAGGGGTGGTTTAATGGCACTTACACCGATAAACTCATCTTT. Translation gives CALGEGWFNGTYTDKLIF.

Turning to this clone: This sample also contains other DNA sequences that code for the same CDR3. The genes are TRDV1 and TRDJ1; 12 positions agree with TRDD3. The V and J ends lost 2 bases and 7 bases, in that order; junction bases with no gene match: 20. The CDR3 runs to 20 residues. Germline loops: CDR1 TSWWSYY, CDR2 QGS. CDR3 in amino acids: CALGESGKFLLLGDTGKLIF. In DNA, the CDR3 is TGTGCTCTTGGGGAATCGGGGAAATTCCTACTCCTGGGGGATACGGGTAAACTCATCTTT.

In the case of this clone: This may stem from a read error, because a much larger clone lies one nucleotide away. The identical CDR3 is also encoded by other nucleotide sequences in the sample. The J gene is TRDJ1, the V gene TRDV1; TRDD3 might be the D (5 bases). Germline lookup yields CDR1 TSWWSYY and CDR2 QGS. The CDR3 spans 18 residues. CDR3 region: CALGELVDVTLLPDKLIF. The CDR3 region has the DNA TGCGCTCTTGGGGAACTAGTTGACGTTACGCTGCTCCCCGATAAACTCATCTTT.

This clone was seen only a few times. V gene TRDV3 combines with J gene TRDJ1; TRDD3 aligns across 12 bases. The CDR3 has 18 amino acids. The germline V gene encodes CDR1 TVYSNPD and CDR2 GDNSRS (reference sequence). After removal of 3 bases from V and 3 bases from J, the junction contained 17 bases not matched to a gene. The DNA for the CDR3 is TGTGCCTTCCCTTCCCGCCGCGGCTGGGGGATACGCCCCGATAAACTCATCTTT. Translated, it gives CAFPSRRGWGIRPDKLIF.

This clone is classed as medium-sized. The same CDR3 can be traced to other DNA sequences in this sample. The chain combines TRDV1 with TRDJ1; 10 bases map to TRDD3. J gave up 2 bases and V 3 bases, and 9 bases lay outside the gene matches. Germline V gives CDR1 TSWWSYY, CDR2 QGS. The CDR3 contains 17 residues. The CDR3, as DNA: TGTGCTCTTGGGGATTCTTTTCTGGGGGATATGACCGATAAACTCATCTTT. Translated: CALGDSFLGDMTDKLIF.

There are a few counts of this clone. Possible read error: a much larger clone is one base away. The chain has TRDV2 and TRDJ1, with 10 bases aligning to TRDD3. Unmatched junction bases numbered 12, after V lost 0 bases and J lost 0 bases. Germline-derived CDR1 and CDR2 are GEAIGNYY and EKD. This CDR3 has 19 amino acids. In DNA, the CDR3 is TGTGCCTGTGACACCGCGGTACTGGGGGATGCTCGTAACACCGATAAACTCATCTTT. It codes for CACDTAVLGDARNTDKLIF.

Notes on this clone: A much larger clone differs from this one at a single base, so this may be a read error. The V call is TRDV2, the J call TRDJ2; 9 positions agree with TRDD3. From germline, CDR1 is GEAIGNYY and CDR2 EKD. The CDR3 extends over 14 amino acids. V lost 2 bases to trimming and J lost 7 bases; unmatched junction nucleotides: 4. The CDR3 region is CACDILGEIAQLFF. The CDR3 DNA is TGTGCCTGTGACATACTGGGGGAGATAGCACAACTCTTCTTT.

V and J are TRDV1 and TRDJ1; TRDD3 is a possible D gene (5 bases). The ends were cut back, 0 bases at V and 0 bases at J, with 11 bases in the middle. Germline values: CDR1 TSWWSYY, CDR2 QGS. The CDR3 length is 16 residues. The CDR3 spells CALGELAGCNTDKLIF. CDR3 nucleotide sequence: TGTGCTCTTGGGGAACTAGCGGGATGTAACACCGATAAACTCATCTTT.

The sample holds a few counts of this clone. The genes are TRDV1 and TRDJ1; the match to TRDD3 covers 8 bases. Germline assignment: CDR1 TSWWSYY and CDR2 QGS. V was clipped by 0 bases and J by 0 bases; unmatched bases: 18. This CDR3 contains 21 residues. The CDR3: CALGELKPGGGLGPYTDKLIF. CDR3 in DNA: TGTGCTCTTGGGGAACTCAAACCAGGTGGGGGATTGGGGCCGTACACCGATAAACTCATCTTT.

This chain connects TRDV1 to TRDJ1; a possible D gene is TRDD2 (6 bases). The ends were cut back, 2 bases at V and 0 bases at J, with 28 bases in the middle. The CDR3 is made up of 21 amino acids. The germline CDR1 and CDR2 sequences are TSWWSYY and QGS. CDR3 DNA sequence: TGTGCTCTTGGGGAAAGCCTCCTACGTAGCGGCTTGGAAAATCACACCGATAAACTCATCTTT. Protein sequence: CALGESLLRSGLENHTDKLIF.

This clone is labeled medium-sized. The same CDR3 also results from other DNA sequences found in this sample. The chain combines TRDV2 with TRDJ3; D is unresolved. Per the germline V gene, CDR1 is GEAIGNYY and CDR2 is EKD. The V end was cut by 3 bases, the J end by 0 bases, with 11 bases between. The CDR3 extends over 17 amino acids. The DNA of the CDR3 is TGTGCCTGTGACGTACTGAGCCGCTCCTGGGACACCCGACAGATGTTTTTC. Translation: CACDVLSRSWDTRQMFF.

In this sample, this clone turned up a few times. The gene calls are TRDV1 and TRDJ1, with 9 positions matching TRDD2. V lost 0 bases and J lost 0; bases outside the gene matches: 8. CDR1 and CDR2 (germline): TSWWSYY, QGS. The CDR3 covers 18 residues. The CDR3: CALGELRSFLPDTDKLIF. CDR3 sequence (DNA): TGTGCTCTTGGGGAACTAAGGTCCTTCCTACCGGACACCGATAAACTCATCTTT.

This clone was detected only a few times. The rearrangement joins TRDV1 to TRDJ1; the D gene is possibly TRDD2 (9 bases). Trimming shortened V by 8 bases and J by 2 bases, and 24 bases separated the two germline ends. In germline, CDR1 is TSWWSYY, CDR2 QGS. The length of the CDR3 is 17 residues. CDR3 amino acids: CALHPSYPTGGTDKLIF. CDR3 nucleotides: TGTGCTCTTCATCCTTCCTACCCGACTGGGGGGACCGATAAACTCATCTTT.

In this sample, this clone is medium-sized. This chain joins TRDV2 and TRDJ3; TRDD3 is a possible D gene (6 bases). This CDR3 comprises 18 residues. CDR1 GEAIGNYY and CDR2 EKD come from the germline V gene. The V end was cut by 0 bases, the J end by 0 bases, with 11 bases between. The CDR3 DNA is TGTGCCTGTGACACCCTGGGGCCACGCTCCTGGGACACCCGACAGATGTTTTTC. Translating it yields CACDTLGPRSWDTRQMFF.

By its share, this clone is medium-sized. The V gene is TRDV1, the J gene TRDJ1, with TRDD3 matching 8 bases. Unmatched junction bases numbered 12, after V lost 1 base and J lost 2 bases. The germline V gene has CDR1 TSWWSYY and CDR2 QGS. CDR3 length: 18 amino acids. The CDR3 DNA follows: TGTGCTCTTGGGGAACGGCCCGTACTGGGGGCCCAAACCGATAAACTCATCTTT. This translates into CALGERPVLGAQTDKLIF.

This clone was seen a handful of times. Possible read error: a much larger clone is one base away. The chain recombines TRDV2 with TRDJ3; D possibly corresponds to TRDD3 (6 bases). Germline V CDR1 and CDR2: GEAIGNYY, EKD. Trimming stripped 2 bases from V and 3 bases from J, with 13 bases between. This CDR3 is built from 17 residues. CDR3 amino acids: CACDSLLGYWDTRQMFF. The CDR3 DNA reads TGTGCCTGTGACAGTTTACTGGGTTACTGGGACACCCGACAGATGTTTTTC.

The sample holds a few counts of this clone. The CDR3, as DNA: TGTGCTCTTGGGGAAGGGGGGCTTCCTACTAGTACTGGGGGATACGCGAAAACCGATAAACTCATCTTT. Amino acid sequence: CALGEGGLPTSTGGYAKTDKLIF. The chain employs TRDV1 and TRDJ1; 13 bases match TRDD3. CDR3 size: 23 residues. V lost 2 bases to trimming and J lost 2 bases; unmatched junction nucleotides: 23. CDR1 and CDR2 from the germline V gene are TSWWSYY and QGS.

On this clone itself: A much bigger clone sits one base away, suggesting this may be a read error. This CDR3 is also generated by other DNA sequences in the sample. This chain uses TRDV2 with TRDJ3; TRDD3 might be the D (6 bases). Trimming took 0 bases from V and 0 from J, leaving 11 bases between them. Germline CDR1 reads GEAIGNYY; CDR2 reads EKD. The CDR3 contains 18 residues. The CDR3 sequence is CACDTEGESSWDTRQMFF. The CDR3, as DNA: TGTGCCTGTGACACCGAGGGGGAGAGCTCCTGGGACACCCGACAGATGTTTTTC.

Notes on this clone: This sequence may be a read error, since a much larger clone differs from it by one base. This chain links TRDV2 with TRDJ3, with 8 nucleotides matching TRDD3. The length of the CDR3 is 17 residues. The V segment lost 0 bases and the J segment 0 bases; nucleotides outside the gene matches: 0. Germline lookup yields CDR1 GEAIGNYY and CDR2 EKD. This CDR3 reads CACDTWGISWDTRQMFF. The CDR3 region has the DNA TGTGCCTGTGACACCTGGGGGATCTCCTGGGACACCCGACAGATGTTTTTC.